The 21 T cell receptor beta chains presented below share a single source sample, sequenced in a study of shared clonotypes between healthy human individuals. Profiled with immunoSEQ multiplex PCR; TCRdb holds only in-frame clones, not every one. Here the sample spans 2 million to 2.5 million clones, about nine tenths being singletons. Sequenced sample: naive CD4+ T cells from PBMCs. Subset meaning: CD45RA+ positively selected. The receptors come from a man between 18 and 35 years old in good health. Some clones in this sample may be carry-over from other donors' samples.

In the case of this clone: The same CDR3 can be traced to other DNA sequences in this sample. The chain joins TRBV5-1 to TRBJ1-1; 7 bases are a match to TRBD1. CDR1 SGHRS and CDR2 YFSETQ come from the germline V gene. CDR3 length equals 15 residues. Trimming at V came to 3 bases and at J to 2 bases, leaving 7 bases not matched to a gene. The CDR3, as DNA: TGCGCCAGCAGCTCACAGGGGAGTAGAAACACTGAAGCTTTCTTT. The encoded protein is CASSSQGSRNTEAFF.

This chain connects TRBV28 to TRBJ2-3; D is uncertain. The CDR3 consists of 14 residues. The germline gives CDR1 MDHEN, CDR2 SYDVKM. V lost 2 bases and J lost 3, with 9 bases in between. The CDR3 region is CASSLTTLTDTQYF. The CDR3 DNA follows: TGTGCCAGCAGTTTAACTACTCTAACAGATACGCAGTATTTT.

The chain links TRBV6-5 to TRBJ2-3; D is tentatively TRBD1 or TRBD2 (5 bases each). This CDR3 has 16 amino acids. V lost 4 bases and J lost 4, with 18 bases in between. CDR1 MNHEY and CDR2 SVGAGI come from the germline V gene. Here the CDR3 DNA reads TGTGCCAGCAGTTCTCGGGGCGGCTGGTCGGCAGATACGCAGTATTTT. Its translation: CASSSRGGWSADTQYF.

The V gene is TRBV9, the J gene TRBJ1-1; D gene unclear. Trimming shortened V by 1 base and J by 1 base, and 8 bases separated the two germline ends. The CDR3 is 14 residues long. Germline V gene sequence: CDR1 SGDLS, CDR2 YYNGEE. The CDR3 reads CASSVTASNTEAFF. CDR3 DNA sequence: TGTGCCAGCAGCGTAACAGCGTCGAACACTGAAGCTTTCTTT.

CDR3 DNA: TGTGCCAGCAGCTTAAATTTAGATACGCAGTATTTT. It translates to CASSLNLDTQYF. This chain joins TRBV11-1 and TRBJ2-3; D is undetermined. The CDR3 totals 12 residues. CDR1 and CDR2 from the germline V gene are SGHAT and FQDESV (reference sequence). Trimming shortened V by 2 bases and J by 5 bases, and 5 bases separated the two germline ends.

The V and J genes are TRBV6-5 and TRBJ1-2, with D unresolved. The CDR3 loop spans 14 amino acids. Per the germline V gene, CDR1 is MNHEY and CDR2 is SVGAGI. Deletions cut 3 bases from V and 9 bases from J, with 17 bases between. CDR3 in amino acids: CASSYKSGIQSYTF. The CDR3 DNA is TGTGCCAGCAGTTATAAGTCGGGCATTCAAAGCTACACCTTC.

The chain joins TRBV28 to TRBJ1-4; D possibly corresponds to TRBD1 (5 bases). Trimming took off 2 bases at V and 3 bases at J, with 7 bases between the two ends. Germline V gene sequence: CDR1 MDHEN, CDR2 SYDVKM. The length of the CDR3 is 14 residues. CDR3 nucleotide sequence: TGTGCCAGCAGTTTAAACAGGCCTAATGAAAAACTGTTTTTT. Protein sequence: CASSLNRPNEKLFF.

The chain couples TRBV6-5 to TRBJ1-2; TRBD1 might be the D (6 bases). The germline V and J ends were trimmed by 5 bases and 7 bases, with 14 bases remaining between them. CDR1 is MNHEY and CDR2 is SVGAGI in the germline V gene. The CDR3 is 13 amino acids. As DNA, the CDR3 is TGTGCCAGCAGTCAACAGGGCCATCGTGGCTACACCTTC. Protein product: CASSQQGHRGYTF.

The sample holds a few counts of this clone. This rearrangement joins TRBV2 to TRBJ1-3; perhaps TRBD1 as D (6 bases). CDR3 length: 15 amino acids. From germline, CDR1 is SNHLY and CDR2 FYNNEI. V was shortened by 4 bases and J by 0 bases, with 10 bases between the two germline ends. The DNA for the CDR3 is TGTGCCAGCAGTGGACGGACAGTCTCTGGAAACACCATATATTTT. This encodes CASSGRTVSGNTIYF.

J is TRBJ2-7 and V is TRBV5-1; 7 positions match TRBD1. CDR1 and CDR2 from the germline V gene are SGHRS and YFSETQ. The CDR3 spans 14 residues. V trimming: 0 bases; J trimming: 5 bases; junction bases outside the gene matches: 5. The CDR3, as DNA: TGCGCCAGCAGCTTGGAGCGACAGGGAAACGAGCAGTACTTC. It specifies CASSLERQGNEQYF.

This chain links TRBV4-2 with TRBJ2-2; TRBD2 aligns across 8 bases. Germline V gives CDR1 LGHNA, CDR2 YNFKEQ. The CDR3 contains 17 residues. Trimming took 2 bases from V and 6 from J; bases not matched to a gene: 11. Here the CDR3 reads CASSQWGAGEIPGELFF. The CDR3 bases are TGTGCCAGCAGCCAATGGGGAGCGGGAGAAATCCCCGGGGAGCTGTTTTTT.

This clone showed up just once. The rearrangement uses TRBV27 and TRBJ1-4; D perhaps matches TRBD1 (5 bases). Germline CDR1 is MNHEY and CDR2 is SMNVEV (reference sequence). V was shortened by 6 bases and J by 7 bases, with 15 bases between the two germline ends. The CDR3 is 14 amino acids. The CDR3 nucleotides are TGTGCCAGCAGCCCTATAGAGGGGCGTGAAAAACTGTTTTTT. It yields the protein CASSPIEGREKLFF.

The chain has TRBV28 and TRBJ1-3; the D is unclear. The germline V gene has CDR1 MDHEN and CDR2 SYDVKM. This CDR3 has 15 residues. The V gene lost 7 bases and the J gene lost 9 bases, with 22 bases spanning the gap. DNA of the CDR3: TGTGCCAGCATTCCCCTTCTGGGGATCTCCGGCACCATATATTTT. Amino acid sequence: CASIPLLGISGTIYF.

The genes are TRBV28 and TRBJ2-1, with D unresolved. V was cut by 5 bases and J by 14 bases, with 19 bases left in between. The CDR3 spans 13 residues. CDR1 is MDHEN and CDR2 is SYDVKM in the germline V gene. The CDR3 spells CASSPIWVLEKFF. Written as DNA, the CDR3 is TGTGCCAGCAGTCCGATTTGGGTTTTAGAGAAGTTCTTC.

This clone was detected once. It is likely a read error, because the conserved phenylalanine at the end of the CDR3 is missing. The CDR3 sequence is CASSLLWQRPVRDTEAFL. The CDR3 DNA is TGTGCCAGCAGTTTATTGTGGCAGCGACCTGTCCGGGACACTGAAGCTTTCCTT. The genes are TRBV28 and TRBJ1-1, with D unclear. Per the germline V gene, CDR1 is MDHEN and CDR2 is SYDVKM. This CDR3 has 18 residues. The ends were cut back, 1 base at V and 3 bases at J, with 21 bases in the middle.

V usage is TRBV2 and J usage is TRBJ1-4, with a tentative D call TRBD1 (5 bases). Trimming took off 6 bases at V and 8 bases at J, with 16 bases between the two ends. Germline-derived CDR1 and CDR2 are SNHLY and FYNNEI. The CDR3 covers 14 residues. CDR3 sequence reads: CASSRGTAGEKLFF. CDR3 coding DNA: TGTGCCAGCAGCCGAGGGACGGCCGGAGAAAAACTGTTTTTT.

The V gene is TRBV7-9, the J gene TRBJ1-2; D is unresolved. Germline V lookup: CDR1 SEHNR, CDR2 FQNEAQ (reference sequence). The CDR3 sequence is 14 residues long. With 1 base removed from V and 3 bases from J, the gap between germline ends came to 9 bases. This CDR3 is CASSLVSQDYGYTF. In nucleotides, the CDR3 is TGTGCCAGCAGCTTAGTTTCCCAGGACTATGGCTACACCTTC.

This chain links TRBV7-9 with TRBJ1-1; no firm D call. Deletions cut 4 bases from V and 8 bases from J, with 11 bases between. Looked up from germline, CDR1 is SEHNR and CDR2 is FQNEAQ (reference sequence). The CDR3 sequence is 12 residues long. CDR3 region: CASSSTTSEAFF. The DNA for the CDR3 is TGTGCCAGCAGCTCGACGACCTCGGAAGCTTTCTTT.

The V gene is TRBV30, the J gene TRBJ2-5; the D call may be TRBD1 or TRBD2 (6 bases each). This CDR3 is 13 amino acids long. Germline CDR1 reads GTSNPN; CDR2 reads SVGIG (reference sequence). V lost 4 bases to trimming and J lost 5 bases, with 14 bases between them. The DNA for the CDR3 is TGTGCCTGGACCCAACGGGGGCCCGAGACCCAGTACTTC. This translates into CAWTQRGPETQYF. The whole variable domain, remainder taken from reference TRBV30 and TRBJ2-5, is SQTIHQWPATLVQPVGSPLSLECTVEGTSNPNLYWYRQAAGRGLQLLFYSVGIGQISSEVPQNLSASRPQDRQFILSSKKLLLSDSGFYLCAWTQRGPETQYFGPGTRLLVL.

A word on this clone: Within the sample, other DNA sequences also encode this same CDR3. The chain has TRBV5-1 and TRBJ2-7; possibly TRBD1 for D (8 bases). CDR3 length: 15 residues. Germline-derived CDR1 and CDR2 are SGHRS and YFSETQ. Trimming took 2 bases from V and 1 from J, leaving 13 bases between them. CDR3 in amino acids: CASSFGQGGSYEQYF. The CDR3 coding sequence is TGCGCCAGCAGCTTCGGACAGGGAGGGTCCTACGAGCAGTACTTC.

The table lists this clone with a few counts. V and J are TRBV18 and TRBJ1-1, with 7 nucleotides matching TRBD1. This CDR3 region has 14 residues. Trimming removed 5 bases from V and 7 bases from J; junction bases left unmatched: 10. Germline V gives CDR1 KGHSH, CDR2 LQKENI. The CDR3 reads CASSESTGQIEAFF. As DNA, the CDR3 is TGTGCCAGCTCAGAAAGTACGGGACAGATTGAAGCTTTCTTT.